The entry below describes one T cell receptor beta chain. This sample stems from a study of blood T cell repertoires in COVID-19. Study as a whole: PBMCs, B-cell-depleted T cells, or T cells were the source of the cDNA or gDNA that made up the material.

In the authors' workflow: Estimation of nucleated cell counts relied on the amplification of reference gene primers. Measured with immunoSEQ multiplex PCR; TCRdb has only the in-frame clones, and not every one. V and J calls and clone size are those listed in that table; D and trimming were worked out from the DNA. Counted here are 300,000 to 350,000 clones, around 90% occurring once; the ten biggest clones make up 8% to 9.5%. J was trimmed by 4 bases and V by 4 bases; bases with no gene match: 4. The CDR3 has 14 residues. CDR1 is MNHEY and CDR2 is SMNVEV in the germline V gene (reference sequence). Those enrolled, adults aged about 18 to 89 years, came from 24 US areas. Each participant's cohort was designated according to participant-reported clinical history.

The clonotype was recovered from a woman between 18 and 29 years old who had recovered from COVID-19. V usage is TRBV27 and J usage is TRBJ1-1; 9 positions match TRBD1. Sequencing was carried out using PBMCs or T cells enriched from blood (not recorded which). The CDR3 nucleotides read TGTGCCAGCAGTTCGCTGACAGGGGGCACTGAAGCTTTCTTT. Residues: CASSSLTGGTEAFF.